Shown below are 25 T cell receptor beta chains from a single sample sequenced in a study of beta chain features in type 1 diabetes. Sequencing targeted expressed TCRB transcripts, as all isolated RNA had been reverse transcribed. TCRdb keeps only in-frame clones here, not all; method: immunoSEQ multiplex PCR. The table records 970,000 or so clones, roughly 15% of them present only once. The sample taken for sequencing was naive CD4+ T cells from blood. The source is a woman between 18 and 30 years old in good health.

This rearrangement joins TRBV20-1 to TRBJ1-4; D unclear. Germline V gives CDR1 DFQATT, CDR2 SNEGSKA (reference sequence). The CDR3 extends over 10 amino acids. V lost 2 bases to trimming and J lost 7 bases, with 2 bases between them. CDR3 sequence reads: CSARREKLFF. In DNA form, the CDR3 reads TGCAGTGCTAGACGTGAAAAACTGTTTTTT.

This clone came up a few times. The rearrangement links TRBV2 to TRBJ2-7; 8 nucleotides align to TRBD2. The germline V gene encodes CDR1 SNHLY and CDR2 FYNNEI. J was trimmed by 7 bases and V by 2 bases; bases with no gene match: 10. This CDR3 region has 15 residues. CDR3 sequence reads: CASSELASGPNEQYF. The CDR3 DNA is TGTGCCAGCAGTGAATTGGCTAGCGGGCCTAATGAGCAGTACTTC.

V usage is TRBV5-4 and J usage is TRBJ2-1; TRBD2 is a possible D gene (6 bases). V was pared by 0 bases and J by 3 bases, with 10 bases between. Germline CDR1 SGHNT, CDR2 YYREEE (reference sequence). The CDR3 sequence is 15 residues long. Here the CDR3 reads CASSLGLANYNEQFF. The CDR3 DNA reads TGTGCCAGCAGCTTGGGTCTAGCGAACTACAATGAGCAGTTCTTC.

The chain has TRBV11-2 and TRBJ2-5, with a possible D match to TRBD2 (6 bases). Germline values: CDR1 SGHAT, CDR2 FQNNGV. The V end lost 5 bases, the J end lost 5 bases, and 9 bases lay between the germline ends. The CDR3 has 12 residues. The CDR3 reads CASSTEGETQYF. The CDR3 DNA is TGTGCCAGCAGCACGGAGGGGGAGACCCAGTACTTC.

This rearrangement joins TRBV6-5 to TRBJ1-2; D is unclear. This CDR3 has 12 amino acids. Germline V gene data show CDR1 as MNHEY and CDR2 as SVGAGI. Trimming cost V 5 bases and J 8 bases, with 12 bases left between them. CDR3: CASSARTGGYTF. CDR3 DNA: TGTGCCAGCAGTGCCAGAACTGGGGGCTACACCTTC.

This clone came up a few times. The chain carries TRBV7-2 and TRBJ2-3; TRBD2 might be the D (6 bases). Germline V gene lookup returns CDR1 SGHTA and CDR2 FQGNSA. Trimming stripped 2 bases from V and 6 bases from J, with 12 bases between. The CDR3 sequence is 14 residues long. The CDR3, as DNA: TGTGCCAGCAGCTTAATCGGGGGTTCGGATACGCAGTATTTT. It codes for CASSLIGGSDTQYF.

This clone was seen more than once but under ten times. The rearrangement joins TRBV7-2 to TRBJ2-2, with 8 bases aligning to TRBD2. Trimming at V came to 6 bases and at J to 7 bases, leaving 10 bases not matched to a gene. This CDR3 region has 15 residues. Germline V gives CDR1 SGHTA, CDR2 FQGNSA. The CDR3 is CASRPIRGRNGELFF. The DNA of the CDR3 is TGTGCCAGCAGACCTATTCGCGGGAGGAACGGGGAGCTGTTTTTT.

This sequence joins TRBV18 and TRBJ2-7, with TRBD2 matching over 13 bases. CDR3 length: 17 amino acids. Per germline, CDR1 KGHSH and CDR2 LQKENI. Unmatched junction bases numbered 11, after V lost 5 bases and J lost 4 bases. CDR3 bases: TGTGCCAGCTCATCCGGGACTAGCGGGAAGGCGGTGTACGAGCAGTACTTC. Translation: CASSSGTSGKAVYEQYF.

This clone was seen only a few times. The CDR3 loop is CASRGGETQYF. CDR3 bases: TGTGCCAGCAGGGGCGGAGAGACCCAGTACTTC. The chain joins TRBV7-9 to TRBJ2-5; D unclear. Trimming took off 6 bases at V and 4 bases at J, with 6 bases between the two ends. The CDR3 is 11 residues long. Germline V gene lookup returns CDR1 SEHNR and CDR2 FQNEAQ (reference sequence). Full variable domain (remainder filled in from reference TRBV7-9 and TRBJ2-5): DTGVSQNPRHKITKRGQNVTFRCDPISEHNRLYWYRQTLGQGPEFLTYFQNEAQLEKSRLLSDRFSAERPKGSFSTLEIQRTEQGDSAMYLCASRGGETQYFGPGTRLLVL.

This sequence joins TRBV18 and TRBJ2-7, with 9 bases that match TRBD2. Looked up from germline, CDR1 is KGHSH and CDR2 is LQKENI. Unmatched junction bases numbered 4, after V lost 3 bases and J lost 4 bases. This CDR3 is built from 14 residues. CDR3 coding DNA: TGTGCCAGCTCACCGCGGGAGGGCCTATACGAGCAGTACTTC. It specifies CASSPREGLYEQYF.

The rearrangement uses TRBV9 and TRBJ2-1; no reliable D call. V was pared by 2 bases and J by 3 bases, with 6 bases between. Looked up from germline, CDR1 is SGDLS and CDR2 is YYNGEE. The CDR3 contains 13 residues. CDR3 region: CASSVENYNEQFF. CDR3 bases: TGTGCCAGCAGCGTTGAGAACTACAATGAGCAGTTCTTC.

This clone was counted only a few times. The chain links TRBV2 to TRBJ2-5; 8 nucleotides agree with TRBD2. In germline, CDR1 is SNHLY, CDR2 FYNNEI. The CDR3 covers 13 residues. V shed 6 bases and J 2 bases; nucleotides not matched to a gene: 2. In DNA form, the CDR3 reads TGTGCCAGCAGCGGGAGGGTTCAAGAGACCCAGTACTTC. Its protein product is CASSGRVQETQYF.

On this clone itself: The same CDR3 can be traced to other DNA sequences in this sample. J is TRBJ2-7 and V is TRBV2; D is undetermined. This CDR3 is built from 11 residues. Germline V gene data show CDR1 as SNHLY and CDR2 as FYNNEI. V was pared by 4 bases and J by 2 bases, with 3 bases between. The CDR3 region is CASSATYEQYF. For the CDR3, the DNA is TGTGCCAGCAGTGCAACCTACGAGCAGTACTTC.

This clone was seen more than once but under ten times. V and J are TRBV18 and TRBJ2-1; D is undetermined. In germline, CDR1 is KGHSH, CDR2 LQKENI. With 3 bases removed from V and 5 bases from J, the gap between germline ends came to 8 bases. CDR3 length: 13 amino acids. The DNA of the CDR3 is TGTGCCAGCTCACCCGATCTTCACAATGAGCAGTTCTTC. This gives the protein CASSPDLHNEQFF.

There are a few counts of this clone. The chain links TRBV6-5 to TRBJ1-1; unclear D gene. Germline CDR1 MNHEY, CDR2 SVGAGI. The CDR3 has 13 amino acids. V was cut by 5 bases and J by 1 base, with 8 bases left in between. The CDR3 region has the DNA TGTGCCAGCAGTAATGGACGGAACACTGAAGCTTTCTTT. Its protein product is CASSNGRNTEAFF.

The table lists this clone with a few counts. This chain joins TRBV18 and TRBJ2-7; TRBD2 agrees at 9 bases. Trimming took 5 bases from V and 4 from J; bases not matched to a gene: 9. The CDR3 runs to 15 residues. CDR1 KGHSH and CDR2 LQKENI come from the germline V gene. The CDR3 loop is CASSNAGSGSYEQYF. The DNA for the CDR3 is TGTGCCAGCTCAAACGCCGGTAGCGGGAGTTACGAGCAGTACTTC.

This chain uses TRBV7-8 with TRBJ2-2; D might be TRBD2 (5 bases). Germline lookup yields CDR1 SGHVS and CDR2 FQNEAQ. This CDR3 comprises 17 residues. The germline V and J ends were trimmed by 2 bases and 5 bases, with 18 bases remaining between them. CDR3 residues: CASSLLIGGSRTGELFF. The CDR3 region has the DNA TGTGCCAGCAGCTTATTGATCGGTGGGAGTCGGACCGGGGAGCTGTTTTTT.

This clone was seen a handful of times. The chain recombines TRBV28 with TRBJ2-7, with D tentatively TRBD2 (6 bases). The CDR3 spans 16 residues. CDR1 and CDR2 (germline): MDHEN, SYDVKM. V was cut by 2 bases and J by 2 bases, with 16 bases left in between. The CDR3 protein is CASSLPWGSGTYEQYF. CDR3 nucleotide sequence: TGTGCCAGCAGTTTACCCTGGGGTAGCGGAACCTACGAGCAGTACTTC. Complete variable domain (other parts from reference TRBV28 and TRBJ2-7): DVKVTQSSRYLVKRTGEKVFLECVQDMDHENMFWYRQDPGLGLRLIYFSYDVKMKEKGDIPEGYSVSREKKERFSLILESASTNQTSMYLCASSLPWGSGTYEQYFGPGTRLTVT.

This clone was detected only a few times. The V and J genes are TRBV12-5 and TRBJ1-1; weak D call: TRBD1 (5 bases). Trimming stripped 6 bases from V and 3 bases from J, with 11 bases between. This CDR3 spans 13 amino acids. The germline gives CDR1 LGHNT, CDR2 FRNRAP. The CDR3 region is CASGGGGDTEAFF. The CDR3 DNA is TGTGCTAGTGGCGGCGGGGGGGACACTGAAGCTTTCTTT.

This clone has more than one count but fewer than ten. This chain uses TRBV2 with TRBJ2-7; 9 bases agree with TRBD1. J gave up 11 bases and V 3 bases, and 2 bases lay outside the gene matches. This CDR3 spans 11 amino acids. CDR1 is SNHLY, CDR2 FYNNEI, per germline. The CDR3 DNA reads TGTGCCAGCAGTGAGTGGGACAGGGAGTACTTC. Translation gives CASSEWDREYF.

This chain links TRBV7-9 with TRBJ2-7, with D possibly being TRBD1 or TRBD2 (6 bases each). Trimming cost V 5 bases and J 5 bases, with 16 bases left between them. This CDR3 contains 14 residues. Per the germline V gene, CDR1 is SEHNR and CDR2 is FQNEAQ (reference sequence). Here the CDR3 DNA reads TGTGCCAGCAGCCCGGTCGGGGGCCGGGACGAGCAGTACTTC. It codes for CASSPVGGRDEQYF. Looking up the rest from reference TRBV7-9 and TRBJ2-7 gives the full variable domain: DTGVSQNPRHKITKRGQNVTFRCDPISEHNRLYWYRQTLGQGPEFLTYFQNEAQLEKSRLLSDRFSAERPKGSFSTLEIQRTEQGDSAMYLCASSPVGGRDEQYFGPGTRLTVT.

The V gene is TRBV6-1, the J gene TRBJ2-7, with D possibly being TRBD2 (5 bases). The CDR3 consists of 14 residues. The V gene lost 11 bases and the J gene lost 4 bases, with 21 bases spanning the gap. Germline loops: CDR1 MNHNS, CDR2 SASEGT. CDR3 amino acids: CAATPGRGTYEQYF. The CDR3 nucleotides read TGTGCCGCCACCCCGGGCCGGGGAACTTACGAGCAGTACTTC.

As DNA, the CDR3 is TGCGCCAGCAGACGGGACCGCACAGATACGCAGTATTTT. Translation gives CASRRDRTDTQYF. This chain uses TRBV5-1 with TRBJ2-3, with D perhaps assigned TRBD1 or TRBD2 (5 bases each). Germline assignment: CDR1 SGHRS and CDR2 YFSETQ. V lost 5 bases to trimming and J lost 1 base, with 8 bases between them. The CDR3 extends over 13 amino acids.

This clone was seen more than once but under ten times. The chain carries TRBV6-5 and TRBJ2-3; D possibly corresponds to TRBD2 (6 bases). The CDR3 extends over 14 amino acids. With 2 bases removed from V and 2 bases from J, the gap between germline ends came to 8 bases. In germline, CDR1 is MNHEY, CDR2 SVGAGI. CDR3 nucleotides: TGTGCCAGCAGTTACGGGGAGGCCACAGATACGCAGTATTTT. Amino acid sequence: CASSYGEATDTQYF.

In this sample, this clone turned up a few times. This CDR3 is also generated by other DNA sequences in the sample. This sequence joins TRBV7-2 and TRBJ2-1; D might be TRBD1 or TRBD2, each matching 5 bases. The CDR3 sequence is 15 residues long. CDR1 SGHTA and CDR2 FQGNSA come from the germline V gene. Trimming left V 0 bases short and J 4 bases short, with 10 bases between. The chain's CDR3 is CASSLAGAIYNEQFF. CDR3 nucleotide sequence: TGTGCCAGCAGCTTAGCCGGGGCCATATACAATGAGCAGTTCTTC.